These 3 T cell receptor beta chains originate from one sample sequenced in a study of somatic mutations in cytotoxic T cells in rheumatoid arthritis (dated by TCRdb to the late 2010s). Libraries were prepared through the immunoSEQ multiplex PCR assay. TCRdb re-hosts the immuneACCESS table, in-frame sequences only. Its copies lack some clones; in the studies checked, an unresolved V gene accounts for under half of them, and the cause for the rest is not known. Across this sample there are 4,500 to 5,000 clones, with around 72% seen only once. The ten largest clones take up over 30% of the sample. Sequencing input: CD8+ T cells sorted from blood. The receptor source for this set is a man between 65 and 85 years old with rheumatoid arthritis.

The chain is built from TRBV27 and TRBJ2-7; a weak D match, TRBD1 (5 bases). V dropped 4 bases and J dropped 2 bases, with 15 bases sitting between them. This CDR3 contains 15 residues. Germline V gene sequence: CDR1 MNHEY, CDR2 SMNVEV (reference sequence). This chain's CDR3 is CASSSTEIFPYEQYF. Here the CDR3 DNA reads TGTGCCAGCAGTTCGACAGAAATCTTCCCCTACGAGCAGTACTTC.

This clone was seen a single time. V gene TRBV10-3 combines with J gene TRBJ2-7; tentative D call: TRBD1 (5 bases). CDR1 is ENHRY, CDR2 SYGVKD, per germline. The CDR3 runs 15 residues. The V and J ends lost 0 bases and 3 bases respectively, with 12 bases between them. CDR3 sequence (DNA): TGTGCCATCAGTGAGTCGGAAGCAGGGCGCTACGAGCAGTACTTC. It translates to CAISESEAGRYEQYF.

As to this clone: With a far larger clone one base away, a read error is the likely cause. The chain combines TRBV15 with TRBJ2-1; TRBD2 aligns across 11 bases. Germline assignment: CDR1 LNHNV and CDR2 YYDKDF (reference sequence). The CDR3 consists of 14 residues. As DNA, the CDR3 is TGTGCCACCAGCACGGGACTAGCGGACAATCAGCAGTTCTTC. Its protein product is CATSTGLADNQQFF. Full variable domain (outside the CDR3, taken from reference TRBV15 and TRBJ2-1): DAMVIQNPRYQVTQFGKPVTLSCSQTLNHNVMYWYQQKSSQAPKLLFHYYDKDFNNEADTPDNFQSRRPNTSFCFLDIRSPGLGDTAMYLCATSTGLADNQQFFGPGTRLTVL.